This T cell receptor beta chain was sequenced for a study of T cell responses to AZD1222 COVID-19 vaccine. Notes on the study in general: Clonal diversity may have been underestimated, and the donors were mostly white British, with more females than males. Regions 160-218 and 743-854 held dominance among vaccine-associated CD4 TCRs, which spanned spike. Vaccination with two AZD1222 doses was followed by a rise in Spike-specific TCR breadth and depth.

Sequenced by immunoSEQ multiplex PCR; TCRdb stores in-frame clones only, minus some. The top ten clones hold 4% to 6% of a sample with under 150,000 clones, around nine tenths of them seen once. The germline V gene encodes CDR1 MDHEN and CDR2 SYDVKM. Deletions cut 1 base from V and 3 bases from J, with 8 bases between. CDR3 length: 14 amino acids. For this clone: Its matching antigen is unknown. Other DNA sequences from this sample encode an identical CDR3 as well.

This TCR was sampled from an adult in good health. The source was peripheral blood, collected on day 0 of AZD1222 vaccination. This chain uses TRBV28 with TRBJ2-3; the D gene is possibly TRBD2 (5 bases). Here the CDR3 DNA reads TGTGCCAGCAGTTTATTGTTAGCGACAGATACGCAGTATTTT. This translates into CASSLLLATDTQYF. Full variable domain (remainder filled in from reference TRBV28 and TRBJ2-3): DVKVTQSSRYLVKRTGEKVFLECVQDMDHENMFWYRQDPGLGLRLIYFSYDVKMKEKGDIPEGYSVSREKKERFSLILESASTNQTSMYLCASSLLLATDTQYFGPGTRLTVL.